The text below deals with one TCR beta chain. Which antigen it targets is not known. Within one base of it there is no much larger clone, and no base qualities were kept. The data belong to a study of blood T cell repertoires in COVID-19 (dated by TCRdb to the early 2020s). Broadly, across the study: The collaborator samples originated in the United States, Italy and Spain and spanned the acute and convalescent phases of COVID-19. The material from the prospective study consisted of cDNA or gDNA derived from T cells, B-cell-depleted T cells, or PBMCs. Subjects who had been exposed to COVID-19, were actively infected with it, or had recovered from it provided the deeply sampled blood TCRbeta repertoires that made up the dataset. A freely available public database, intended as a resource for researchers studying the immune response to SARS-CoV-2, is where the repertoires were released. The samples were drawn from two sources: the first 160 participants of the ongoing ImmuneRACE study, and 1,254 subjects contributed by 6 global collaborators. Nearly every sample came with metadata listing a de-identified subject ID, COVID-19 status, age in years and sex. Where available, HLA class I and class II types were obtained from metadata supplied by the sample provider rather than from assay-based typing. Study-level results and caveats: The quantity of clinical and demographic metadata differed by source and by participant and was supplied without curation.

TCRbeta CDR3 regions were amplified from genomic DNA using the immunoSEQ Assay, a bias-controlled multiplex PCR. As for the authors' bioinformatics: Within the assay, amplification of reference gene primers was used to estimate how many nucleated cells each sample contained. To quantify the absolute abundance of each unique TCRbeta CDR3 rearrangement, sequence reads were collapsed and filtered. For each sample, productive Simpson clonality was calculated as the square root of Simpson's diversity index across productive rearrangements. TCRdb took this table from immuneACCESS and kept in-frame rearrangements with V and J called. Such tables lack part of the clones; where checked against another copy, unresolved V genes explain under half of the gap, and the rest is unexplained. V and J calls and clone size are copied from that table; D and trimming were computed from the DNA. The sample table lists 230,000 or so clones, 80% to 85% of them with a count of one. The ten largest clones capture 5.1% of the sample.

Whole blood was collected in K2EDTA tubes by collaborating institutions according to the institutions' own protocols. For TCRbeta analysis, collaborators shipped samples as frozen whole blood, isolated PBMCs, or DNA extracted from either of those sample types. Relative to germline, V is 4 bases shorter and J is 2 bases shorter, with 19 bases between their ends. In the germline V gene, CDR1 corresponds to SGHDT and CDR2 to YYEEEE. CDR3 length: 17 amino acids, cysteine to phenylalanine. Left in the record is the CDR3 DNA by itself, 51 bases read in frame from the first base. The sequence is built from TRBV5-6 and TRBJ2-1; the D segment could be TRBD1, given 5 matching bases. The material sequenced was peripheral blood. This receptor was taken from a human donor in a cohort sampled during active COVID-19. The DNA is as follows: TGTGCCAGCAGCCGTCAGGCACGGACAATAGCCTACAATGAGCAGTTCTTC. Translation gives CASSRQARTIAYNEQFF.